This T cell receptor beta chain was recorded in a study of shared clonotypes between healthy human individuals. The germline V and J ends were trimmed by 0 bases and 1 base, with 9 bases remaining between them. This CDR3 region has 15 residues. The germline gives CDR1 MGHRA, CDR2 YSYEKL. The assay used deep level. Produced via immunoSEQ multiplex PCR; TCRdb's table is partial and in-frame only. The table shows a few million clones, with more than 90% occurring only once. This clone showed up just once. The antigen is unknown. General study findings and limits: Naive CD4 clonotypes were shared across a handful of donors at roughly 5.3%. Memory subsets generally showed smaller estimated richness than naive subsets did. Clonotype sharing among the donors was expected to vary with sequencing depth.

The chain recombines TRBV4-1 with TRBJ1-2; D is uncertain. This receptor was obtained from a man aged 18 to 29 in good health. The sequenced sample consisted of naive CD4+ T cells sorted from blood. Described subset: CD45RA+ positively selected. The CDR3 reads CASSQEAAVNYGYTF. The DNA for the CDR3 is TGCGCCAGCAGCCAAGAGGCGGCAGTTAACTATGGCTACACCTTC.